This record concerns one T cell receptor beta chain sequence. Its cognate antigen is unknown. The sample comes from a study of Ad26.COV2.S vaccination and SARS-CoV-2 variants. The overall study: Ad26.COV2.S arm of COV1001 included the donor. Study-wide findings and caveats: Possibly, TCR breadth and depth analyses underestimated total T cell responses.

Data came from immunoSEQ multiplex PCR; TCRdb stores just in-frame clones and leaves some out. The sample lists about half a million clones; 70% to 90% were seen once. Treatment given: around 19 received Ad26.COV2.S at low or high dose, single or two shots; about five received placebo; per-sample allocation not given. Specimens were obtained on day 63 following the first vaccine or placebo injection. Recruitment in Boston yielded a donor of adult age, 18-55 years. An Ad26 vector was used to express Wuhan-strain SARS-CoV-2 spike as the vaccine. CDR3 length: 17 amino acids. The TCR originated in a person aged 18-60 years who received the Ad26.COV2.S COVID-19 vaccine or a placebo. This chain uses TRBV21-1 with TRBJ1-1. TRBV21-1 is termed a pseudogene. The source was peripheral blood, collected in a trial of Ad26.COV2.S vaccine versus placebo. CDR3 DNA sequence: TGTGCCAGCAGCAAAGGTAGAGGGATCCGTTTTCAGGCTGAAGCTTTCTTT. Translation: CASSKGRGIRFQAEAFF.